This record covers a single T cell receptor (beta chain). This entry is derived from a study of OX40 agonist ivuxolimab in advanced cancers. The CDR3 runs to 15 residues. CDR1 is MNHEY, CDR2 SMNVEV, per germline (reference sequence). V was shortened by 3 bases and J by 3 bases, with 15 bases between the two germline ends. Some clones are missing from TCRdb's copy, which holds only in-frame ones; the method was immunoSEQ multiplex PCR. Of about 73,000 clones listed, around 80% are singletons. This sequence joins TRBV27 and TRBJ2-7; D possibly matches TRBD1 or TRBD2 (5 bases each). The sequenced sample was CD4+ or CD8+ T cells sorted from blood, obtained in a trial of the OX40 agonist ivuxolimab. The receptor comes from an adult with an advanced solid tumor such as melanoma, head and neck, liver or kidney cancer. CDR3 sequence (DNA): TGTGCCAGCAGTTTGGGACCAACAAGCCTCTACGAGCAGTACTTC. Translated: CASSLGPTSLYEQYF.